The 9 T cell receptor beta chains below were found in one sample sequenced in a study of blood T cells in healthy people across ages. Next came a second PCR, run for roughly 6 to 11 cycles, which used a sample-barcoded 5' primer along with a J-beta primer mix. TCRdb reanalysed the 5' RACE reads using MiXCR and keeps one entry per CDR3 protein. The top ten hold under 20% of the sample, which has over a million distinct CDR3 sequences, around 43% seen once. The source material was blood. These receptor sequences come from a woman aged 55-69 years in good health.

This clonotype was picked up a small number of times. This chain links TRBV10-3 with TRBJ2-5; D is perhaps TRBD1 or TRBD2 (5 bases each). The J call may be wrong; the DNA end is better matched by TRBJ2-7. Germline CDR1 and CDR2: ENHRY and SYGVKD. This CDR3 region has 14 residues. For the CDR3, the DNA is TGTGCCATCAGTGAGTTAGGGGTAGCGTACGAGCAGTACTTC. This translates into CAISELGVAYEQYF.

The rearrangement uses TRBV28 and TRBJ2-7; TRBD1 is a possible D gene (5 bases). CDR1 MDHEN and CDR2 SYDVKM come from the germline V gene. Trimming left V 6 bases short and J 5 bases short, with 14 bases between. This CDR3 is built from 13 residues. CDR3 nucleotides: TGTGCCAGCAGAAAACGGTCAGGGAACGAGCAGTACTTC. Translated: CASRKRSGNEQYF.

V gene TRBV6-6 combines with J gene TRBJ1-1; TRBD1 matches at 7 bases. Per germline, CDR1 MNHNY and CDR2 SVGAGI (reference sequence). V lost 6 bases to trimming and J lost 3 bases; unmatched junction nucleotides: 10. The length of the CDR3 is 15 residues. The CDR3 sequence: CASSYEDRADTEAFF. The DNA for the CDR3 is TGTGCCAGCAGCTACGAAGACAGGGCCGACACTGAAGCTTTCTTT.

J is TRBJ2-7 and V is TRBV6-7, with D maybe TRBD2 (5 bases). TRBV6-7 falls under the ORF class, with uncertain function. This CDR3 is built from 11 residues. CDR3 sequence (DNA): TGTGCGTTAAGGGAGCACTACGAGCAGTACTTC. Protein: CALREHYEQYF.

The V gene is TRBV20-1, the J gene TRBJ2-7; the D gene is possibly TRBD1 (5 bases). The germline gives CDR1 DFQATT, CDR2 SNEGSKA (reference sequence). The CDR3 is made up of 14 amino acids. Trimming took off 3 bases at V and 2 bases at J, with 14 bases between the two ends. The DNA of the CDR3 is TGCAGTGCTAGCAAAGAAGGGGCCGCCTACGAGCAGTACTTC. This gives the protein CSASKEGAAYEQYF.

The gene calls are TRBV24-1 and TRBJ2-6; D is unclear. The V end lost 5 bases, the J end lost 0 bases, and 10 bases lay between the germline ends. CDR1 and CDR2 (germline): KGHDR, SFDVKD. The length of the CDR3 is 16 residues. The CDR3 DNA sequence: TGTGCCACCAGTGTGGGCAGGTTCTCTGGGGCCAACGTCCTGACTTTC. It is translated as CATSVGRFSGANVLTF.

This chain joins TRBV6-5 and TRBJ2-3, with D unclear. Trimming cost V 7 bases and J 0 bases, with 14 bases left between them. In germline, CDR1 is MNHEY, CDR2 SVGAGI. CDR3 length: 15 residues. The CDR3 is CASTPELDSTDTQYF. The CDR3, as DNA: TGTGCCAGCACCCCGGAGTTGGACAGCACAGATACGCAGTATTTT.

The rearrangement uses TRBV10-3 and TRBJ2-7, with D perhaps TRBD2 (6 bases). V was cut by 2 bases and J by 5 bases, with 10 bases left in between. Germline lookup yields CDR1 ENHRY and CDR2 SYGVKD. The length of the CDR3 is 13 residues. Here the CDR3 reads CAISEGGSDEQYF. CDR3 nucleotides: TGTGCCATCAGTGAGGGGGGGTCGGACGAGCAGTACTTC.

The chain is built from TRBV7-9 and TRBJ1-1; D is unclear. CDR3 length: 12 residues. Per germline, CDR1 SEHNR and CDR2 FQNEAQ (reference sequence). V was cut by 3 bases and J by 6 bases, with 8 bases left in between. The CDR3, as DNA: TGTGCCAGCAGCTTTAAGGGCTCTGAAGCTTTCTTT. Translating it yields CASSFKGSEAFF.